Here is one T cell receptor beta chain with its context. No antigen is known for it. No base-level quality is on record; no much larger clone is a single base apart. The entry originates in a study of regulatory and conventional T cells in RAG deficiency (dated 2017 in TCRdb). In terms of the full investigation: High-throughput TCR beta sequencing was used to compare the diversity and composition of the Treg, conventional CD4+ and CD8+ T cell repertoires of RAG-deficient patients with those of healthy controls. What the work shows at the level of the full study, not this receptor alone: Compared with control T-cell subpopulations, the RAG-deficient patients had markedly lower Shannon entropy and higher Simpson indices. The CD25-high CD127-low cells sorted from Omenn syndrome patients may be peripherally activated cells rather than true Treg cells. Compared with controls, Omenn syndrome and CID/AS patients had about 100-fold fewer unique TCR beta sequences in Treg cells, whereas the reduction in the other subsets was roughly 9.8-fold. All patient T-cell subsets had shorter CDR3 lengths; Omenn syndrome patients showed >80% Treg-Tconv repertoire overlap at nucleotide and amino acid level. Some T-cell subset analyses were not performed for some subjects.

Conventional CD4+ T cells were purified from blood as CD25-low CD127-high cells before genomic DNA extraction. Repertoire analyses used eight or nine healthy control donors as the comparison group. Libraries were made using the immunoSEQ multiplex PCR assay. Genomic DNA from the sorted T-cell subsets was used to amplify and sequence rearranged TCR beta chain products. Per the source publication's procedure: Shannon entropy and Simpson indices were used to quantify the repertoire diversity of productive TCR beta rearrangements. To assess clonal expansion, the frequencies of the 100 most abundant productive TCR beta clonotypes were added up as a share of total reads. A self-reactivity index based on amino acid usage at CDR3beta positions 6 and 7 was applied to the TRB repertoires. Two-way ANOVA was used for repertoire analyses, while Student t or Mann-Whitney tests were used for flow cytometric analyses. TCRdb mirrors the immuneACCESS table, restricted to in-frame sequences. Some clones are absent from its copies; in checked studies, under half trace to an unresolved V gene, and the reason for the others is unknown. That table is the source of V, J and clone size, and D and trimming were worked out from the DNA. The sample has 20,000 to 25,000 clones on record, about 92% of them singletons. The ten largest make up roughly 0.73% of the sample.

The germline ends are 11 bases apart after V is trimmed by 7 bases and J by 2 bases. CDR3 length: 13 amino acids, cysteine to phenylalanine. CDR3 DNA is the only sequence kept; it has 39 bases, read in frame from the first base. CDR1 and CDR2, per the germline V gene (reference sequence), are MNHNY and SVGAGI. The same data also contributed to another study, on regulatory T cells. From that second study: For the multiplex PCR, 52 forward TRBV primers and 13 reverse TRBJ primers were used, and amplification bias was corrected with both assay-based and computational methods. Patient repertoires showed restricted unique TRB V-J pairs and skewed V and J gene usage, most marked in regulatory T cells. The study compared T-cell receptor beta repertoires of sorted regulatory, conventional CD4+ and CD8+ T cells in CD3G-deficient patients with those in healthy controls. Ficoll density separation was used to isolate peripheral blood mononuclear cells. Rearranged TRB loci were amplified from genomic DNA by multiplex PCR within the immunoSEQ assay. TRB amplicons were sequenced using an Illumina HiSeq platform. Raw sequences were error-filtered and aligned to reference gene sequences by custom algorithms, then analyzed with the immunoSEQ online tools. Frequencies of productive and nonproductive TRB rearrangements were evaluated among both unique and total sequences. Group comparisons used t tests, Mann-Whitney tests or two-way ANOVA run in Prism software.

Recombination linked TRBV6-6 to TRBJ1-1; too little of a D gene remains to name it. Sequenced input: CD4+ T cells sorted from blood. The sequence derives from a human donor in good health. The CDR3 reads as follows: CASTASSNTEAFF. In nucleotides, the sequence is TGTGCCAGCACGGCCAGTAGTAACACTGAAGCTTTCTTT.